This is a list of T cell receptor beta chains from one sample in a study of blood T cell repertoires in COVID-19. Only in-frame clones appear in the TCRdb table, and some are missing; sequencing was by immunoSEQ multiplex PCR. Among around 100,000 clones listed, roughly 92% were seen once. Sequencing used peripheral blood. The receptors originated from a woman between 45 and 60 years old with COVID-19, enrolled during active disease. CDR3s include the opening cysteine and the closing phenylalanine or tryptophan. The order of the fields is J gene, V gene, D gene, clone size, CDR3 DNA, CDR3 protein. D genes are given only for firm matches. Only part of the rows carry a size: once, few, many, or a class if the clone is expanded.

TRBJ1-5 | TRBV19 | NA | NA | TGTGCCAGTAGTGGGTCATACAGGGCGAATCAGCCCCAGCATTTT | CASSGSYRANQPQHF
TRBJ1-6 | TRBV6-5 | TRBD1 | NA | TGTGCCAGCAGTACCTCATTACAGGGGACTTCACCCCTCCACTTT | CASSTSLQGTSPLHF
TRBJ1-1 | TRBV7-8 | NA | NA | TGTGCCAGCAGCTTAGGGTGGGGAGACGCTTTCTTT | CASSLGWGDAFF
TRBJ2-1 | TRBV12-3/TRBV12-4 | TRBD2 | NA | TGTGCCAGCGGGGGGGTACCCTACAATGAGCAGTTCTTC | CASGGVPYNEQFF
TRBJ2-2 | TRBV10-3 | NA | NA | TGTGCCATCAGGCGGGGACAGACATTAATGAGGACTCAAACGAACACCGGGGAGCTGTTTTTT | CAIRRGQTLMRTQTNTGELFF
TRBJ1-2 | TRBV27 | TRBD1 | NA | TGTGCCAGCAGCCAACAGCCCCGGGACAGGGAAATCTATGGCTACACCTTC | CASSQQPRDREIYGYTF
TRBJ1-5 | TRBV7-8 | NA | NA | TGTGCCAGCAGCTTAGTGTCCGGGGGAAGACTGAATCAGCCCCAGCATTTT | CASSLVSGGRLNQPQHF
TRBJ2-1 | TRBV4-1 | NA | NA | TGCGCCAGCAGCCCCTCTTTACTACGTGAGCAGTTCTTC | CASSPSLLREQFF
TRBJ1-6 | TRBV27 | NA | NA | TGTGCCAGCAGTTTACAGGGAAATGTAGGATATTCACCCCTCCACTTT | CASSLQGNVGYSPLHF
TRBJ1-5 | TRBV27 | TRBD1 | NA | TGTGCCAGCAGTGATGGACAGGGACAGTATAGCAATCAGCCCCAGCATTTT | CASSDGQGQYSNQPQHF
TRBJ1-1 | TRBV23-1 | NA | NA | TGCGCCAGCAGTCAACAGGGAAGGGCTTTCTTT | CASSQQGRAFF
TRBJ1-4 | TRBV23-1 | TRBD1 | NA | TGCGCCAGCAGTCAATCGAGACCGGAACAGGGGGCGTCGACTAATGAAAAACTGTTTTTT | CASSQSRPEQGASTNEKLFF
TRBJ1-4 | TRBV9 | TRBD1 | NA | TGTGCCAGCAGCGTCAACAGGGGGTGGAATGAAAAACTGTTTTTT | CASSVNRGWNEKLFF
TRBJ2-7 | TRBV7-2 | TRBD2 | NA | TGTGCCAGCAGCTTAGAGGCGGGGGGTCCCTTCTACGAGCAGTACTTC | CASSLEAGGPFYEQYF
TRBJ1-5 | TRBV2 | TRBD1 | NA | TGTGCCAGTCAAAATGACAGGGGATCGAGTCAGCCCCAGCATTTT | CASQNDRGSSQPQHF
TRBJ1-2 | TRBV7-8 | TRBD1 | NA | TGTGCCAGCAGCTTAGTAGGGGGACAGGGGGCGAGCTATGGCTACACCTTC | CASSLVGGQGASYGYTF
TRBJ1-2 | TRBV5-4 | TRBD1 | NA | TGTGCCAGCAGCTTGGATCAGGGGGCGCTGACCTATGGCTACACCTTC | CASSLDQGALTYGYTF
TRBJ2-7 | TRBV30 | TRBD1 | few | TGTGCCTGGAGTGAACAGGGGCAGGTCCAGTACTTC | CAWSEQGQVQYF
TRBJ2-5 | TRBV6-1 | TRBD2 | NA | TGTGCCAGCAGTGCTACTAGCGGGGTACAGGGAGAGACCCAGTACTTC | CASSATSGVQGETQYF
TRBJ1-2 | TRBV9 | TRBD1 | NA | TGTGCCAGCAGCGCGAATCCCGGGACAGTGAGGGGCTACACCTTC | CASSANPGTVRGYTF
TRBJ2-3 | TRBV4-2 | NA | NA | TGTGCCAGCAGGCCTCTGCGGGGTAGCACAGATACGCAGTATTTT | CASRPLRGSTDTQYF
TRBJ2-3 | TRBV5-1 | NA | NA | TGCGCCAGCAGCTTGGAACAGGGAAAACGTACGCAGTATTTT | CASSLEQGKRTQYF
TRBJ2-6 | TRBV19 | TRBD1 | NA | TGTGCCAGTAGTTCCTCCCCCGACAGGGTGGGCTCTGGGGCCAACGTCCTGACTTTC | CASSSSPDRVGSGANVLTF
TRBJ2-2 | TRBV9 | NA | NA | TGTGCCAGCAGCCCAGGTGGAATTTCCGGGGAGCTGTTTTTT | CASSPGGISGELFF
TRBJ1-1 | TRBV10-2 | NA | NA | TGCGCCAGCAGTGGGGCCGACAGGTTGGACACTGAAGCTTTCTTT | CASSGADRLDTEAFF
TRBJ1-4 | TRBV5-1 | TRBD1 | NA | TGCGCCAGCAGCTTCAAACCCGGGACAGGGGACCGTGGTAGGGAAAAACTGTTTTTT | CASSFKPGTGDRGREKLFF
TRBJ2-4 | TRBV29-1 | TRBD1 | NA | TGCAGCGTTGAAGATCCGCAGACAGGGCGCAAAAACATTCAGTACTTC | CSVEDPQTGRKNIQYF
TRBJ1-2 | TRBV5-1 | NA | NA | TGCGCCAGCAGCTCGGGGTTAGGGGGCTACACCTTC | CASSSGLGGYTF
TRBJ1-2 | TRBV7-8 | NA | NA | TGTGCCAGCAGCTTAGATCCCCTGGCGGCGGGCTACACCTTC | CASSLDPLAAGYTF
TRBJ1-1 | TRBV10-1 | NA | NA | TGCGCCAGCAGTGGGGGGGACGGCACTGAAGCTTTCTTT | CASSGGDGTEAFF
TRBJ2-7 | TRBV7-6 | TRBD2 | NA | TGTGCCAGCAGCTTAACCACTAGCGGGGTGGGTTACGAGCAGTACTTC | CASSLTTSGVGYEQYF
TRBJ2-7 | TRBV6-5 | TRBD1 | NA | TGTGCCAGCAGTTGGACAGGGGATTACGAGCAGTACTTC | CASSWTGDYEQYF
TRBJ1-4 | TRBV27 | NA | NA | TGTGCCAGCAGATCAAATGAAAAACTGTTTTTT | CASRSNEKLFF
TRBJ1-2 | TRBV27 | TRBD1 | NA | TGTGCCAGCAGTTTATCTTGGACAGGGGCATATGGCTACACCTTC | CASSLSWTGAYGYTF
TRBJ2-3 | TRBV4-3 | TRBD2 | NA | TGCGCCAGCAGCCAAGATACTAGCGTTCCGTCAGATACGCAGTATTTT | CASSQDTSVPSDTQYF
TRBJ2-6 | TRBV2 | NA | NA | TGTGCCAGCAGTGAAGGTTACAGGCTACGTTCTGGGGCCAACGTCCTGACTTTC | CASSEGYRLRSGANVLTF
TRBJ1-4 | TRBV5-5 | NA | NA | TGTGCCAGCAGCTTGGAGGGAGATCGGGATGAAAAACTGTTTTTT | CASSLEGDRDEKLFF
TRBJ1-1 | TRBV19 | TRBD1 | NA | TGTGCCAGTAGTATAGTTGGACAGGGAGAAACTGAAGCTTTCTTT | CASSIVGQGETEAFF
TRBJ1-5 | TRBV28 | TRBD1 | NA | TGTGCCAGCAGTAGCCACAGGGGGCCTGGGCAGCCCCAGCATTTT | CASSSHRGPGQPQHF
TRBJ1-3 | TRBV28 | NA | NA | TGTGCCAGCAGTTCACAGGGTCTTGAAAACACCATATATTTT | CASSSQGLENTIYF
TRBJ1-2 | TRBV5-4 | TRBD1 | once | TGTGCCAGCAGCAGCCAAGGACAGGGGATTAATGGCTACACCTTC | CASSSQGQGINGYTF
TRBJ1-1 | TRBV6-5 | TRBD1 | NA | TGTGCCAGCAACAGGGGGGTGTGGGTGAACACTGAAGCTTTCTTT | CASNRGVWVNTEAFF
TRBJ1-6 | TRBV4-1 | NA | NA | TGCGCCAGCAGCCAGACGACAGGCTCCTATAATTCACCCCTCCACTTT | CASSQTTGSYNSPLHF
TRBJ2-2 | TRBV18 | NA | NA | TGTGCCAGCTCACCAATAAATCGGGACACCGGGGAGCTGTTTTTT | CASSPINRDTGELFF
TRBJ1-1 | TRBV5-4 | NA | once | TGTGCCAGCAGCTGGGGCGACACTGAAGCTTTCTTT | CASSWGDTEAFF
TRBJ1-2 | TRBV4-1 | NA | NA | TGCGCCAGCAGCCAAGAGGGCCTGGGAGACTATGGCTACACCTTC | CASSQEGLGDYGYTF
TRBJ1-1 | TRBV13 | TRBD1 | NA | TGTGCCAGCAGCATCTCAAGGGTGACAGGGGGCTATGAAGCTTTCTTT | CASSISRVTGGYEAFF
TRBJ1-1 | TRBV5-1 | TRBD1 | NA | TGCGCCAGCAGCACCTGGACAGGGGGCACTGAAGCTTTCTTT | CASSTWTGGTEAFF
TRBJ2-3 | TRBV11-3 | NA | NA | TGTGCCAGCAGCGTGGGGGGGCAGGGTGATACGCAGTATTTT | CASSVGGQGDTQYF
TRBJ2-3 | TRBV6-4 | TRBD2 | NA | TGTGCCAGCAGTGAGTTGGGCGGGGGGACCGCAGATACGCAGTATTTT | CASSELGGGTADTQYF
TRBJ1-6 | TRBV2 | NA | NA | TGTGCCAGCAGTGAGATATCAGGCTATTCACCCCTCCACTTT | CASSEISGYSPLHF
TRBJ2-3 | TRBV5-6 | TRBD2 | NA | TGTGCCAGCAGTTATATAGCGGGGCGTTCGGACACAGATACGCAGTATTTT | CASSYIAGRSDTDTQYF
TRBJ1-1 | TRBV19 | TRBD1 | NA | TGTGCCAGTAGTATGTCAGGGGGAGGTAACACTGAAGCTTTCTTT | CASSMSGGGNTEAFF
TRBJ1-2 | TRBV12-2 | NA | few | TGTGCAAGTCGCTCTCCAGGGGGCATAGGGGGCTACACCTTC | CASRSPGGIGGYTF
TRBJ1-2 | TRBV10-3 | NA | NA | TGTGCCATCAGTGAGCCCGGGTCGCCAAGCACCTATGGCTACACCTTC | CAISEPGSPSTYGYTF